These T cell receptor beta chains were read from a single sample in a study of graft-versus-host responses after intestinal transplantation. TCRdb's copy holds only in-frame clones and misses some; the assay was immunoSEQ multiplex PCR. The sample carries tens of thousands of clones, 80% to 95% recorded once. Their antigens remain unidentified. Specimen: unstimulated CD4+ T cells sorted from spleen or lymph node cells, collected before intestinal transplant. The receptors stem from a human donor who received an intestinal transplant. Both conserved end residues are part of each CDR3. The order of the fields is clone size, V gene, D gene, J gene, CDR3 protein, CDR3 DNA. D genes are given only for firm matches. Clone sizes are given selectively: once, few, many, or a class where the clone is expanded.

clone size: few; V gene: TRBV5-1; D gene: .; J gene: TRBJ2-6; CDR3 protein: CASSIQSSGANVLTF; CDR3 DNA: TGCGCCAGCAGCATTCAAAGCTCTGGGGCCAACGTCCTGACTTTC
clone size: .; V gene: TRBV19; D gene: TRBD2; J gene: TRBJ2-3; CDR3 protein: CASGLARTDTQYF; CDR3 DNA: TGTGCCAGCGGACTAGCGCGCACAGATACGCAGTATTTT
clone size: .; V gene: TRBV11-3; D gene: .; J gene: TRBJ2-1; CDR3 protein: CASSLYRWNEQFF; CDR3 DNA: TGTGCCAGCAGCTTATATCGGTGGAATGAGCAGTTCTTC
clone size: .; V gene: TRBV12-5; D gene: .; J gene: TRBJ2-3; CDR3 protein: CASGSGQYPDTQYF; CDR3 DNA: TGTGCTAGTGGCTCAGGACAGTACCCAGATACGCAGTATTTT
clone size: .; V gene: TRBV6-1; D gene: .; J gene: TRBJ2-5; CDR3 protein: CASSQPTETQYF; CDR3 DNA: TGTGCCAGCAGTCAACCAACGGAGACCCAGTACTTC
clone size: .; V gene: TRBV7-8; D gene: .; J gene: TRBJ2-1; CDR3 protein: CASSEQKNEQFF; CDR3 DNA: TGTGCCAGCAGCGAGCAGAAGAATGAGCAGTTCTTC
clone size: .; V gene: TRBV7-7; D gene: TRBD2; J gene: TRBJ2-1; CDR3 protein: CASSLSSSGWNEQFF; CDR3 DNA: TGTGCCAGCAGCTTGAGCTCTAGCGGGTGGAATGAGCAGTTCTTC
clone size: .; V gene: TRBV28; D gene: TRBD2; J gene: TRBJ2-1; CDR3 protein: CASSGTPHGTSGSARYNEQFF; CDR3 DNA: TGTGCCAGCAGTGGTACTCCACACGGGACTAGCGGGAGCGCGCGTTACAATGAGCAGTTCTTC
clone size: .; V gene: TRBV5-1; D gene: TRBD1; J gene: TRBJ2-7; CDR3 protein: CASSLDSRGQVPYEQYF; CDR3 DNA: TGCGCCAGCAGCTTGGACTCGAGGGGACAGGTTCCCTACGAGCAGTACTTC
clone size: .; V gene: TRBV2; D gene: .; J gene: TRBJ1-3; CDR3 protein: CATQAVSGNTIYF; CDR3 DNA: TGTGCCACCCAAGCAGTCTCTGGAAACACCATATATTTT
clone size: once; V gene: TRBV27; D gene: TRBD1; J gene: TRBJ2-7; CDR3 protein: CASIARDRRGRVAEQYF; CDR3 DNA: TGTGCCAGCATCGCACGGGACAGGAGAGGTAGGGTTGCCGAGCAGTACTTC
clone size: .; V gene: TRBV10-2; D gene: .; J gene: TRBJ1-2; CDR3 protein: CASSEGSYYGYTF; CDR3 DNA: TGCGCCAGCAGTGAGGGATCATACTATGGCTACACCTTC
clone size: .; V gene: TRBV9; D gene: TRBD1; J gene: TRBJ2-2; CDR3 protein: CASSTRQGTTGELFF; CDR3 DNA: TGTGCCAGCAGCACACGACAGGGTACCACCGGGGAGCTGTTTTTT